One sample yielded the 5 T cell receptor beta chains listed below, sequenced in a study of regulatory T cells in long-lasting Graves disease. Construction of the TCR beta libraries employed iRepertoire HTBI primers in conjunction with Arm-PCR of CDR3 regions. TCRdb ran MiXCR on the multiplex PCR reads and lists one entry per CDR3 protein. The data contain around 400,000 distinct CDR3 sequences, 21% of them singletons. Time point reported: persistent/refractory GD, antithyroid drugs over 5 years with positive TRAb. Following extraction of RNA from PBMCs, that RNA was used to make the TCR library. The source material was peripheral blood mononuclear cells (PBMCs), sampled when the disease was refractory, from a patient treated with antithyroid drugs. These receptors were obtained from a female donor with Graves disease.

V gene TRBV12-3 or TRBV12-4 combines with J gene TRBJ2-5; possible D gene TRBD2, 6 bases. V shed 8 bases and J shed 7 bases, with 14 bases lying between them. The CDR3 sequence is 12 residues long. As DNA, the CDR3 is TGTGCCAGCCGAAATGCCGGGGGGACCCAGTACTTC. The encoded protein is CASRNAGGTQYF.

This clonotype appeared many times. CDR3 in amino acids: CASSLTGGSLGYTF. Here the CDR3 DNA reads TGTGCCAGCAGTTTGACAGGGGGTTCTTTAGGCTACACCTTC. The chain carries TRBV27 and TRBJ1-2; TRBD1 matches at 9 bases. Trimming removed 3 bases from V and 8 bases from J; junction bases left unmatched: 7. The CDR3 covers 14 residues. Germline CDR1 reads MNHEY; CDR2 reads SMNVEV (reference sequence).

This chain uses TRBV6-1 with TRBJ1-2; D unresolved. CDR1 is MNHNS and CDR2 is SASEGT in the germline V gene. The CDR3 runs 13 residues. The ends were cut back, 0 bases at V and 4 bases at J, with 6 bases in the middle. The CDR3 DNA reads TGTGCCAGCAGTGAAGCTGAAGGCTATGGCTACACCTTC. Translated, it gives CASSEAEGYGYTF.

This clonotype was observed a handful of times. The chain is built from TRBV4-1 and TRBJ1-4; D might be TRBD1 (5 bases). The CDR3 loop spans 18 amino acids. The germline CDR1 and CDR2 sequences are MGHRA and YSYEKL. Trimming took off 0 bases at V and 2 bases at J, with 16 bases between the two ends. CDR3 region: CASSQDEGWRSTNEKLFF. The CDR3 DNA follows: TGCGCCAGCAGCCAAGACGAGGGGTGGAGGTCCACTAATGAAAAACTGTTTTTT.

There are a few counts of this clonotype. V is TRBV6-1 and J is TRBJ1-6; D might be TRBD1 (5 bases). Germline V CDR1 and CDR2: MNHNS, SASEGT. This CDR3 has 15 amino acids. V was clipped by 0 bases and J by 7 bases, with 10 bases between them. CDR3: CASSEALGGNSPLHF. The CDR3 DNA is TGTGCCAGCAGTGAAGCTTTGGGGGGGAATTCACCCCTCCACTTT.